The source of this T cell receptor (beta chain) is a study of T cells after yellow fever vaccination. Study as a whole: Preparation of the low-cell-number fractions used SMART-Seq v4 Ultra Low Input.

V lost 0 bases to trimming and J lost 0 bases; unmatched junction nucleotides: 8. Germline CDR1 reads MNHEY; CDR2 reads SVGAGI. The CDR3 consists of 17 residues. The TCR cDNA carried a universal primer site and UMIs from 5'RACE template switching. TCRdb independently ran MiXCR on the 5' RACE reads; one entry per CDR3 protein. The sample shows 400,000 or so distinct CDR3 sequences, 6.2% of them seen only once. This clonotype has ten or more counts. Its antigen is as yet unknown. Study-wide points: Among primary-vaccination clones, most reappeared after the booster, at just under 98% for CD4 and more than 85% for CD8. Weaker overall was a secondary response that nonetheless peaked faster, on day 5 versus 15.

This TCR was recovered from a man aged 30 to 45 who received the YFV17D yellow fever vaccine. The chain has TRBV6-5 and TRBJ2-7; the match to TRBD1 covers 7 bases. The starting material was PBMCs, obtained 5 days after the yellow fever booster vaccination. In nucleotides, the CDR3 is TGTGCCAGCAGTTACTCAAAAACAGGGGTCGGCTCCTACGAGCAGTACTTC. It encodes CASSYSKTGVGSYEQYF.